The T cell receptor beta chain under discussion was sequenced for a study of blood T cell repertoires in COVID-19. Germline-derived CDR1 and CDR2 are SGHAT and FQDESV (reference sequence). The CDR3 totals 13 residues. After removal of 6 bases from V and 5 bases from J, the junction contained 6 bases not matched to a gene. Profiling relied on immunoSEQ multiplex PCR, and the TCRdb table lists in-frame clones only, not all of them. There are some 400,000 clones in the sample; approximately 89% occur only once, and 1% to 1.5% lies in the top ten. This study enrolled people aged about 18 to 90 from around 25 US geographic areas. In assigning cohorts, the study relied on participant-reported clinical history.

The chain recombines TRBV11-1 with TRBJ2-7; 8 bases match TRBD1. The sequence came from a man aged 30 to 39 who had recovered from COVID-19. Sequencing used PBMCs or T cells enriched from blood (not recorded which). CDR3 region: CASSLDRVNEQYF. CDR3 bases: TGTGCCAGCAGTTTGGACAGGGTAAACGAGCAGTACTTC.